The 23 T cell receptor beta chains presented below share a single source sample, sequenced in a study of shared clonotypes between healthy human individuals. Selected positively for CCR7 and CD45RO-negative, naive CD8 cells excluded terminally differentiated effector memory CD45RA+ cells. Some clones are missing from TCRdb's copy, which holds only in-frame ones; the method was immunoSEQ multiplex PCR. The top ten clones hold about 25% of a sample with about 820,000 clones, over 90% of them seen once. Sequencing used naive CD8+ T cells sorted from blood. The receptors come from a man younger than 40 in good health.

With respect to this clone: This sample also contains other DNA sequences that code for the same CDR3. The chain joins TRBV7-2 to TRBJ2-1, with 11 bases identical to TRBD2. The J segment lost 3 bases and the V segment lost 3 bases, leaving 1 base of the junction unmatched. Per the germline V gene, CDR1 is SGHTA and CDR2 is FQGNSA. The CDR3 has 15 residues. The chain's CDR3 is CASSLGLADYNEQFF. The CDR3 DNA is TGTGCCAGCAGCTTGGGACTAGCGGACTACAATGAGCAGTTCTTC.

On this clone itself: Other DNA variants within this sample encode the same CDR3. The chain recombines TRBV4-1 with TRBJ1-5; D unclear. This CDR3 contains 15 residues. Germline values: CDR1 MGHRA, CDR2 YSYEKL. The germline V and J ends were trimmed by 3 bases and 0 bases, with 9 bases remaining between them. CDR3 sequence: CASSQEGYSNQPQHF. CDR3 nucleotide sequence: TGCGCCAGCAGCCAGGAAGGGTATAGCAATCAGCCCCAGCATTTT.

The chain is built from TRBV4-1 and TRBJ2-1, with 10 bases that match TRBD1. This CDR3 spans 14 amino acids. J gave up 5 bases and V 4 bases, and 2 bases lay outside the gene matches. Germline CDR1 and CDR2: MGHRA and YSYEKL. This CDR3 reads CASSPGQGDNEQFF. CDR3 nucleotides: TGCGCCAGCAGCCCAGGACAGGGGGACAATGAGCAGTTCTTC.

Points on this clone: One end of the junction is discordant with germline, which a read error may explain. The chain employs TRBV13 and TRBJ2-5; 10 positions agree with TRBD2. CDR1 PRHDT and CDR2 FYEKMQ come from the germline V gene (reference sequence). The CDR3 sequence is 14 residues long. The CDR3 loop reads CASRLAGGEETQYF. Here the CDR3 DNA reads TGTGCCAGCAGGTTAGCGGGAGGAGAAGAGACCCAGTACTTC.

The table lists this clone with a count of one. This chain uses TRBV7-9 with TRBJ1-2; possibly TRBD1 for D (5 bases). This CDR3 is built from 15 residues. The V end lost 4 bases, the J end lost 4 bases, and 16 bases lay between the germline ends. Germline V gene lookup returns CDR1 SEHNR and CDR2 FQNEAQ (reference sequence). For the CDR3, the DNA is TGTGCCAGCAGCTACCTCGACAGATCGAGCTATGGCTACACCTTC. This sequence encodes CASSYLDRSSYGYTF.

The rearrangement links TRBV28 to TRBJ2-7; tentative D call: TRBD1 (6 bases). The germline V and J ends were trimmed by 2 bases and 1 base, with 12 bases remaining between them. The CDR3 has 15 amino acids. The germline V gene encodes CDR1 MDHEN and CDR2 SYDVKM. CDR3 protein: CASSLDVGTSYEQYF. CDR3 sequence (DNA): TGTGCCAGCAGTTTAGACGTTGGGACATCCTACGAGCAGTACTTC.

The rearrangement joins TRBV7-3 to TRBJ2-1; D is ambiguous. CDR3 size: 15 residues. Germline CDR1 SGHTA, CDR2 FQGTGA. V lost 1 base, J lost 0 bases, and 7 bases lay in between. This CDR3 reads CASSLILSSYNEQFF. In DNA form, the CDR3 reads TGTGCCAGCAGCTTAATTCTCAGCTCCTACAATGAGCAGTTCTTC.

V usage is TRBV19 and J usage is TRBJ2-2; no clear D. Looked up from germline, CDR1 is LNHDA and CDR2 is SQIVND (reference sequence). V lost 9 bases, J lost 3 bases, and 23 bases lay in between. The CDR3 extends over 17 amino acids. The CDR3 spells CARGWTATNQHTGELFF. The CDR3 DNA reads TGTGCCAGGGGCTGGACGGCGACAAACCAACACACCGGGGAGCTGTTTTTT.

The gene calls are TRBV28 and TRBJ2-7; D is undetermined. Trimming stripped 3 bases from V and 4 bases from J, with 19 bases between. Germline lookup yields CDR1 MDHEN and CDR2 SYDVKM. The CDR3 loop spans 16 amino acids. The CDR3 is CASSFGAVQEPYEQYF. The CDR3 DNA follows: TGTGCCAGCAGTTTCGGTGCTGTGCAGGAACCATACGAGCAGTACTTC.

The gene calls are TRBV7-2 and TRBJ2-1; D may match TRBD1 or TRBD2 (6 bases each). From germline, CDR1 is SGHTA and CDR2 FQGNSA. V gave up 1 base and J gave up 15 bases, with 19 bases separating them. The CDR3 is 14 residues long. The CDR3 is CASSLGWGAGEVFF. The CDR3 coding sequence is TGTGCCAGCAGCTTAGGATGGGGGGCGGGCGAGGTGTTCTTC.

This chain's CDR3 is CASSLLPSTESSYNEQFF. The CDR3 DNA is TGTGCCAGCAGTTTACTACCCTCGACAGAGAGCTCCTACAATGAGCAGTTCTTC. J is TRBJ2-1 and V is TRBV28; weak D call: TRBD1 (5 bases). Trimming stripped 2 bases from V and 0 bases from J, with 17 bases between. Per germline, CDR1 MDHEN and CDR2 SYDVKM. This CDR3 has 18 residues.

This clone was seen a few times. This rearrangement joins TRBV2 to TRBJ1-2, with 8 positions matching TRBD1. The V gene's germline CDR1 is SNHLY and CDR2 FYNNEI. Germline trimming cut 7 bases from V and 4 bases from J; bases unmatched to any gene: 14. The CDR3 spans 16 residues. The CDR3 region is CASTLPPGGVSYGYTF. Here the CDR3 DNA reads TGTGCCAGCACCCTACCGCCAGGGGGCGTGAGCTATGGCTACACCTTC.

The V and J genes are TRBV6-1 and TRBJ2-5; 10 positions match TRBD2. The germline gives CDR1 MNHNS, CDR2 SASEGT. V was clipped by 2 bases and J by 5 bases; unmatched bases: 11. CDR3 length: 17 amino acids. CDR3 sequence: CASSEWGAGGPLETQYF. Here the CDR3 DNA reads TGTGCCAGCAGTGAATGGGGAGCGGGAGGGCCGCTGGAGACCCAGTACTTC.

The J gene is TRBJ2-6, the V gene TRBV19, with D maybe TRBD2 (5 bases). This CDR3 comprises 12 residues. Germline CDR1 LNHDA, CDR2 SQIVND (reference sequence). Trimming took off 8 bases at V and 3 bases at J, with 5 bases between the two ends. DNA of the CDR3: TGTGCCAGTGGGAGTGGGGCCAACGTCCTGACTTTC. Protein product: CASGSGANVLTF.

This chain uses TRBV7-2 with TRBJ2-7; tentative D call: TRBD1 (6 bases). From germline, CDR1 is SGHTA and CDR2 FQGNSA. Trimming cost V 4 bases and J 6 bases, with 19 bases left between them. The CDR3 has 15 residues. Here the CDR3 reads CASSYAQGTLLEQYF. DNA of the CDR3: TGTGCCAGCAGCTATGCCCAGGGGACCCTCCTCGAGCAGTACTTC.

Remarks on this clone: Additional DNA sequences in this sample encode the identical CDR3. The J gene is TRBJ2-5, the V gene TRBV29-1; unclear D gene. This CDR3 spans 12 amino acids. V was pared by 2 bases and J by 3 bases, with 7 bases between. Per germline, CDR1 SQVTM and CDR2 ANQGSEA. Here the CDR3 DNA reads TGCAGCGTTGAACGGACGGAAGAGACCCAGTACTTC. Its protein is CSVERTEETQYF.

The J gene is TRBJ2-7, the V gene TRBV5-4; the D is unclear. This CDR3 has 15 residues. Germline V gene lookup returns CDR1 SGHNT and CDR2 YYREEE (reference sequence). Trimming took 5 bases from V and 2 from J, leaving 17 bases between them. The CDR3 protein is CASSTQGSGTYEQYF. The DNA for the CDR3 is TGTGCCAGCAGTACTCAAGGGTCAGGTACCTACGAGCAGTACTTC.

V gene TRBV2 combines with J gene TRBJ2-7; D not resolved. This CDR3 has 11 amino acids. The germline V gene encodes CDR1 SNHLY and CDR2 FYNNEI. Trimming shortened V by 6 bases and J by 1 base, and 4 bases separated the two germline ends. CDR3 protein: CASRRSYEQYF. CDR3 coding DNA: TGTGCCAGCAGGCGATCCTACGAGCAGTACTTC.

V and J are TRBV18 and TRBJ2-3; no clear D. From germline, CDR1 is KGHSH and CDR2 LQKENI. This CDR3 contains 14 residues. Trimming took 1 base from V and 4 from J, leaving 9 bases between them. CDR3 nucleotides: TGTGCCAGCTCACCACGTCGGTGGGCAGATACGCAGTATTTT. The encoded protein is CASSPRRWADTQYF.

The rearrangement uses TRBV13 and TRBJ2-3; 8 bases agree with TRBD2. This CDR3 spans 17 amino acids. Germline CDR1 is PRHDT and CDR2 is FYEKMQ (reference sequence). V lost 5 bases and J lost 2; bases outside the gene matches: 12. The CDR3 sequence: CASSLLTWREVTDTQYF. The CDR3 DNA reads TGTGCCAGCAGCCTATTAACATGGCGGGAGGTCACAGATACGCAGTATTTT.

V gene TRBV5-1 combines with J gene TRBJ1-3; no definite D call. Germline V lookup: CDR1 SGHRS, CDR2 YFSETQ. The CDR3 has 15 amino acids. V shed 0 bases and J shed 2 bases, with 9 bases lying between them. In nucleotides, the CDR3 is TGCGCCAGCAGCTTGGATTCCGGGACTGGAAACACCATATATTTT. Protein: CASSLDSGTGNTIYF.

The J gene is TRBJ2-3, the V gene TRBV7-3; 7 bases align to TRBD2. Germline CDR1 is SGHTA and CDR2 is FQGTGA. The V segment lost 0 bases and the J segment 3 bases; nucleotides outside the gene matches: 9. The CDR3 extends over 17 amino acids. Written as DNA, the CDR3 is TGTGCCAGCAGCTTAACTCCGGGCGGGAGTGGGACAGATACGCAGTATTTT. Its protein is CASSLTPGGSGTDTQYF.

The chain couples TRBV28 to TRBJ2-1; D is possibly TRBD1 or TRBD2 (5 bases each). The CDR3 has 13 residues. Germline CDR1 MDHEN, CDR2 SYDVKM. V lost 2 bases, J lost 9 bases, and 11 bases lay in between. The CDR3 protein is CASSLEGLAEQFF. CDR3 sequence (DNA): TGTGCCAGCAGTTTAGAGGGGCTAGCTGAGCAGTTCTTC.